Below, one T cell receptor beta chain is given with its context. Antigen specificity is unknown. This entry belongs to a study of cytomegalovirus exposure and HLA in healthy donors. Study results and limitations: The authors confirmed in vitro that three CMV-associated chains were specific for CMV antigens.

The donors comprised healthy bone marrow donors. The PCR used 60 Vbeta and 13 Jbeta primers. The repertoire was sequenced with immunoSEQ multiplex PCR; TCRdb's copy has only in-frame clones and lacks some. The sample has 150,000 to 200,000 clones, about an eighth seen once. The TCR sequence derives from a middle-aged man in good health and CMV-seropositive. Sequencing was carried out using PBMCs.

CDR3 bases: TGTGCCAGCTCACCAGGCGGATCGTCAAATGGCTACACCTTC. This encodes CASSPGGSSNGYTF. V is TRBV18 and J is TRBJ1-2; D not certain. The V end lost 2 bases, the J end lost 6 bases, and 13 bases lay between the germline ends. CDR1 KGHSH and CDR2 LQKENI come from the germline V gene. The CDR3 loop spans 14 amino acids. The whole variable domain, filled in from reference TRBV18 and TRBJ1-2, reads NAGVMQNPRHLVRRRGQEARLRCSPMKGHSHVYWYRQLPEEGLKFMVYLQKENIIDESGMPKERFSAEFPKEGPSILRIQQVVRGDSAAYFCASSPGGSSNGYTFGSGTRLTVV.